The 18 T cell receptor beta chains presented below share a single source sample, sequenced in a study of T cell repertoires in cytomegalovirus infection. TCRdb ran MiXCR on the reads and lists one entry per CDR3 protein. The repertoire holds hundreds of thousands of distinct CDR3 sequences, roughly 24% seen once, with around 8% in the top ten. Material for sequencing was CD8+ T cells from PBMCs. These receptors all stem from a human donor in good health (CMV status not recorded). Some clones in this sample may be carry-over from other donors' samples.

This clonotype was counted only a few times. The chain links TRBV7-9 to TRBJ1-1; D call uncertain. The CDR3 runs to 8 residues. Germline loops: CDR1 SEHNR, CDR2 FQNEAQ (reference sequence). The CDR3 spells CALNEAFF. The CDR3 nucleotides are TGTGCTTTAAATGAAGCTTTCTTT.

The chain employs TRBV11-3 and TRBJ2-1; 9 nucleotides match TRBD1. This CDR3 has 15 amino acids. Germline CDR1 and CDR2: SGHNT and YENEEA. The V segment lost 5 bases and the J segment 7 bases; nucleotides outside the gene matches: 9. This chain's CDR3 is CASSDRDRAGNEQFF. The CDR3 coding sequence is TGTGCCAGCAGCGATCGGGACAGGGCTGGGAATGAGCAGTTCTTC. Variable domain in full (rest from reference TRBV11-3 and TRBJ2-1): EAGVVQSPRYKIIEKKQPVAFWCNPISGHNTLYWYLQNLGQGPELLIRYENEEAVDDSQLPKDRFSAERLKGVDSTLKIQPAELGDSAVYLCASSDRDRAGNEQFFGPGTRLTVL.

The chain carries TRBV28 and TRBJ2-2; D ambiguous. The V and J ends lost 5 bases and 4 bases respectively, with 20 bases between them. Germline V lookup: CDR1 MDHEN, CDR2 SYDVKM. The CDR3 totals 17 residues. CDR3 region: CASSPPRATGGTGELFF. In nucleotides, the CDR3 is TGTGCCAGCAGTCCCCCTAGGGCTACGGGTGGCACCGGGGAGCTGTTTTTT. The variable domain in full, with the rest retrieved from reference TRBV28 and TRBJ2-2, is DVKVTQSSRYLVKRTGEKVFLECVQDMDHENMFWYRQDPGLGLRLIYFSYDVKMKEKGDIPEGYSVSREKKERFSLILESASTNQTSMYLCASSPPRATGGTGELFFGEGSRLTVL.

V and J are TRBV29-1 and TRBJ1-2; tentative D call: TRBD1 (5 bases). Germline CDR1 is SQVTM and CDR2 is ANQGSEA. Trimming left V 6 bases short and J 6 bases short, with 17 bases between. CDR3 size: 13 residues. The CDR3 sequence: CSVVGVITDGYTF. CDR3 bases: TGCAGCGTAGTGGGGGTTATTACTGATGGCTACACCTTC.

There are a few counts of this clonotype. The chain employs TRBV7-9 and TRBJ1-1; D possibly corresponds to TRBD1 (6 bases). Looked up from germline, CDR1 is SEHNR and CDR2 is FQNEAQ (reference sequence). This CDR3 region has 14 residues. V lost 4 bases and J 5 bases, leaving 14 bases between the germline ends. This chain's CDR3 is CASSSPGDRTEAFF. The DNA of the CDR3 is TGTGCCAGCAGCTCCCCAGGGGATCGGACTGAAGCTTTCTTT.

The chain links TRBV5-1 to TRBJ2-7, with 10 bases aligning to TRBD1. CDR3 length: 14 amino acids. CDR1 is SGHRS, CDR2 YFSETQ, per germline. After removal of 3 bases from V and 1 base from J, the junction contained 1 base not matched to a gene. The DNA of the CDR3 is TGCGCCAGCAGCTGGGACAGGGGTTCCTACGAGCAGTACGTC. It codes for CASSWDRGSYEQYV.

As concerns this clonotype: An end of the junction differs from the germline gene, which may be a read error. V is TRBV6-2 or TRBV6-3 and J is TRBJ1-1; D is perhaps TRBD1 (6 bases). The CDR3 length is 17 residues. In germline, CDR1 is MNHEY, CDR2 SVGEGT. The CDR3 is CVSSYLPIDRLNTEAFF. CDR3 DNA sequence: TGTGTCAGCAGTTATCTCCCCATCGACAGGTTGAACACTGAAGCTTTCTTT.

This sequence joins TRBV6-2 or TRBV6-3 and TRBJ1-1, with a tentative D call TRBD1 (5 bases). Germline V gene data show CDR1 as MNHEY and CDR2 as SVGEGT. V shed 7 bases and J shed 4 bases, with 19 bases lying between them. The CDR3 length is 15 residues. The CDR3 spells CASTKPQGAPTEAFF. The CDR3 bases are TGTGCCAGCACCAAGCCCCAAGGGGCCCCCACTGAAGCTTTCTTT.

The gene calls are TRBV5-1 and TRBJ2-2, with D possibly being TRBD2 (5 bases). Trimming took off 7 bases at V and 0 bases at J, with 19 bases between the two ends. The germline V gene encodes CDR1 SGHRS and CDR2 YFSETQ. The CDR3 length is 17 residues. Here the CDR3 reads CASAPFPGVSNTGELFF. CDR3 coding DNA: TGCGCCAGCGCCCCTTTCCCCGGGGTTTCGAACACCGGGGAGCTGTTTTTT.

The table lists this clonotype with a few counts. The rearrangement joins TRBV6-5 to TRBJ1-6; 9 nucleotides agree with TRBD1. The germline V gene encodes CDR1 MNHEY and CDR2 SVGAGI. The CDR3 extends over 17 amino acids. J gave up 7 bases and V 2 bases, and 9 bases lay outside the gene matches. The CDR3 coding sequence is TGTGCCAGCAGTTACCATCCGGGACAGGGTTACAATTCACCCCTCCACTTT. Its translation is CASSYHPGQGYNSPLHF.

Regarding this clonotype: One end of the junction does not line up with germline, which may come from a read error. The V gene is TRBV9, the J gene TRBJ2-1; perhaps TRBD1 as D (5 bases). The CDR3 is 15 amino acids. Per germline, CDR1 SGDLS and CDR2 YYNGEE. The DNA of the CDR3 is TGTGTCAGCAGCGTAGAAGGGCAGGGTTACAATGAGCAGTTCTTC. Encoded protein: CVSSVEGQGYNEQFF.

This clonotype was seen a handful of times. The chain recombines TRBV5-1 with TRBJ2-1, with no clear D. V shed 3 bases and J shed 8 bases, with 12 bases lying between them. The CDR3 has 13 residues. Germline CDR1 SGHRS, CDR2 YFSETQ. The CDR3 nucleotides are TGCGCCAGCAGCTGGGCTAAACGGGATGAGCAGTTCTTC. As protein: CASSWAKRDEQFF.

This clonotype was seen a handful of times. V and J are TRBV7-9 and TRBJ1-6; D is uncertain. The CDR3 is made up of 22 amino acids. Germline assignment: CDR1 SEHNR and CDR2 FQNEAQ (reference sequence). The germline V and J ends were trimmed by 0 bases and 0 bases, with 24 bases remaining between them. CDR3 in DNA: TGTGCCAGCAGCTTAGCACCAGAAAATGGGAAATATTTAAGCTCCTATAATTCACCCCTCCACTTT. Its translation is CASSLAPENGKYLSSYNSPLHF.

In DNA form, the CDR3 reads TGCAGCGTTGAAAGTCGGCAATCCTACGAGCAGTACTTC. It yields the protein CSVESRQSYEQYF. The chain employs TRBV29-1 and TRBJ2-7; D call uncertain. The length of the CDR3 is 13 residues. Germline values: CDR1 SQVTM, CDR2 ANQGSEA. V gave up 2 bases and J gave up 1 base, with 9 bases separating them.

This clonotype occurred a few times. The chain carries TRBV4-2 and TRBJ1-1; 11 nucleotides match TRBD1. The CDR3 is 15 amino acids. CDR1 LGHNA and CDR2 YNFKEQ come from the germline V gene. Trimming cost V 4 bases and J 8 bases; bases outside gene matches: 9. In DNA, the CDR3 is TGTGCCAGCAGCCGAGGACAGGGGGCTTTTGACGAAGCTTTCTTT. As protein: CASSRGQGAFDEAFF.

V is TRBV7-6 and J is TRBJ2-1; 11 bases are a match to TRBD2. The CDR3 sequence is 14 residues long. Germline V gene data show CDR1 as SGHVS and CDR2 as FNYEAQ. V gave up 4 bases and J gave up 8 bases; unmatched junction bases: 4. The CDR3 DNA sequence: TGTGCCAGCAGCTCGGGACTAGCGGTGGATGAGCAGTTCTTC. Its protein is CASSSGLAVDEQFF.

The J gene is TRBJ1-6, the V gene TRBV6-2 or TRBV6-3; 10 bases fit TRBD1. The V gene end was trimmed by 2 bases and the J gene end by 9 bases; junction bases not matched to a gene: 7. CDR3 length: 16 residues. The V gene's germline CDR1 is MNHEY and CDR2 SVGEGT. This chain's CDR3 is CASSYPPDRGFSPLHF. The CDR3 DNA reads TGTGCCAGCAGTTACCCTCCGGACAGGGGGTTTTCACCCCTCCACTTT.

This chain joins TRBV10-2 and TRBJ1-5; D is undetermined. The germline gives CDR1 WSHSY, CDR2 SAAADI. This CDR3 has 15 amino acids. V was pared by 1 base and J by 1 base, with 8 bases between. The CDR3 region is CASSEWSGSNQPQHF. The CDR3 region has the DNA TGCGCCAGCAGTGAGTGGAGTGGGAGCAATCAGCCCCAGCATTTT.